This T cell receptor beta chain came from a study of blood T cell repertoires in COVID-19. Study background: Sample material is recorded as cDNA or gDNA derived from T cells, B-cell-depleted T cells, or PBMCs.

TCRdb's table, derived via immunoSEQ multiplex PCR, lists solely in-frame clones and lacks some. The table has 11,000 to 15,000 clones, 80% to 90% seen once. Looked up from germline, CDR1 is LNHDA and CDR2 is SQIVND (reference sequence). The CDR3 extends over 13 amino acids. V was pared by 7 bases and J by 8 bases, with 4 bases of the junction left unmatched. The rearrangement joins TRBV19 to TRBJ2-1; 11 bases line up with TRBD1. The origin of this receptor is a woman aged 55-70 years with acute or convalescent COVID-19. Sequencing input: peripheral blood. In nucleotides, the CDR3 is TGTGCCAGTAACAAGGGACAGGGGGATGAGCAGTTCTTC. The encoded protein is CASNKGQGDEQFF.